This TCR beta chain is drawn from a study of radiotherapy plus CTLA-4 blockade in lung cancer. Libraries were prepared by immunoSEQ multiplex PCR; TCRdb keeps only in-frame clonotypes and omits some of them. The table shows about 32,000 clones, with roughly 85% occurring only once. CDR3 length: 18 residues. V trimming: 3 bases; J trimming: 1 base; junction bases outside the gene matches: 9. Per germline, CDR1 SGHAT and CDR2 FQNNGV. This receptor was obtained from a human donor with non-small cell lung cancer who had stable disease on radiotherapy plus ipilimumab. This chain uses TRBV11-2 with TRBJ1-2, with 12 bases identical to TRBD1. This specimen consisted of peripheral blood, obtained from a patient treated with radiotherapy plus ipilimumab. CDR3 DNA sequence: TGTGCCAGCAGCTTCACCGGGACAGGGGGCGCGGGTAACTATGGCTACACCTTC. As protein: CASSFTGTGGAGNYGYTF. Full variable domain (outside the CDR3, taken from reference TRBV11-2 and TRBJ1-2): EAGVAQSPRYKIIEKRQSVAFWCNPISGHATLYWYQQILGQGPKLLIQFQNNGVVDDSQLPKDRFSAERLKGVDSTLKIQPAKLEDSAVYLCASSFTGTGGAGNYGYTFGSGTRLTVV.